These T cell receptor beta chains were read from a single sample in a study of shared clonotypes between healthy human individuals. Repertoires were generated with immunoSEQ multiplex PCR, while TCRdb's copy carries only in-frame clones and drops some. The sample holds about 2.1 million clones, 80% to 95% seen once. What was sequenced was naive CD8+ T cells from PBMCs. The receptors were gathered from a man aged 18 to 29 in good health. Some clones in this sample may be carry-over from other donors' samples. Both conserved end residues are part of each CDR3. The D gene is left open where the match is weak. Size is stated for part of the rows, as once, few or many counts, or as a class when the clone is expanded.

j_call clone_size cdr3_length d_call v_call cdr3_aa cdr3_nt
TRBJ2-3 NA 18 TRBD2 TRBV4-1 CASSQGASGGTSTDTQYF TGCGCCAGCAGCCAAGGGGCTAGCGGGGGCACTAGCACAGATACGCAGTATTTT
TRBJ2-2 NA 15 NA TRBV11-2 CASSLGHMNTGELFF TGTGCCAGCAGCTTAGGTCACATGAACACCGGGGAGCTGTTTTTT
TRBJ2-3 once 16 TRBD2 TRBV19 CASSIEGLAVTDTQYF TGTGCCAGTAGTATAGAGGGCCTAGCGGTCACAGATACGCAGTATTTT
TRBJ1-3 NA 15 NA TRBV29-1 CSVEGGGAPGNTIYF TGCAGCGTTGAGGGCGGGGGCGCCCCTGGAAACACCATATATTTT
TRBJ1-3 NA 14 NA TRBV21-1 CASSKEYSGNTIYF TGTGCCAGCAGCAAAGAATACTCTGGAAACACCATATATTTT
TRBJ2-7 NA 15 TRBD2 TRBV5-4 CASSSPGLASYEQYF TGTGCCAGCAGCTCACCGGGACTAGCATCCTACGAGCAGTACTTC
TRBJ1-5 NA 15 TRBD1 TRBV7-8 CASSSQGYSNQPQHF TGTGCCAGCAGCTCACAGGGGTATAGCAATCAGCCCCAGCATTTT
TRBJ1-1 NA 14 NA TRBV4-3 CASSQGVQGYEAFF TGCGCCAGCAGCCAAGGGGTACAGGGATATGAAGCTTTCTTT
TRBJ1-4 NA 18 NA TRBV7-9 CASSFGTQGSATNEKLFF TGTGCCAGCAGCTTTGGGACCCAGGGGTCTGCAACTAATGAAAAACTGTTTTTT
TRBJ2-7 NA 16 NA TRBV11-2 CASSSSWYGAAYEQYF TGTGCCAGCAGCTCCTCCTGGTATGGAGCTGCGTACGAGCAGTACTTC
TRBJ1-4 NA 13 NA TRBV28 CASSLYRHEKLFF TGTGCCAGCAGTCTTTATCGCCATGAAAAACTGTTTTTT
TRBJ2-7 NA 13 NA TRBV29-1 CSVVGGSSYEQYF TGCAGCGTTGTGGGAGGAAGCTCCTACGAGCAGTACTTC
TRBJ2-7 NA 15 NA TRBV28 CASTLRGTLSYEQYF TGTGCCAGCACCTTAAGAGGGACACTCTCCTACGAGCAGTACTTC
TRBJ1-2 NA 11 NA TRBV2 CAGVDGYGYTF TGTGCCGGAGTAGATGGCTATGGCTACACCTTC
TRBJ1-3 once 14 NA TRBV6-5 CASSSDVSGNTIYF TGTGCCAGCAGCTCCGACGTCTCTGGAAACACCATATATTTT
TRBJ1-3 once 17 TRBD1 TRBV15 CATRRRGQAYSGNTIYF TGTGCCACCAGAAGAAGGGGACAGGCATACTCTGGAAACACCATATATTTT
TRBJ2-1 NA 13 NA TRBV27 CASTGFGGPWQFF TGTGCCAGTACAGGGTTCGGGGGTCCCTGGCAGTTCTTC
TRBJ1-2 NA 14 NA TRBV28 CASSFAGGFYGYTF TGTGCCAGCAGTTTTGCGGGGGGATTCTATGGCTACACCTTC
TRBJ1-6 NA 16 NA TRBV7-9 CASTLFGGAGNSPLHF TGTGCCAGCACCCTTTTCGGGGGGGCGGGGAATTCACCCCTCCACTTT
TRBJ1-2 NA 15 NA TRBV6-1 CASGEEFWGIYGYTF TGTGCCAGCGGGGAGGAGTTTTGGGGGATCTATGGCTACACCTTC
TRBJ2-7 NA 15 TRBD2 TRBV9 CASSESGRAPYEQYF TGTGCCAGCAGCGAAAGCGGGAGGGCCCCTTACGAGCAGTACTTC
TRBJ1-2 NA 15 NA TRBV9 CASSVEGGANYGYTF TGTGCCAGCAGCGTAGAGGGGGGAGCTAACTATGGCTACACCTTC
TRBJ2-7 NA 15 NA TRBV28 CASSFPGGGTYEQYF TGTGCCAGCAGTTTCCCTGGTGGGGGAACCTACGAGCAGTACTTC
TRBJ1-4 NA 14 NA TRBV2 CASSEVSSGEKLFF TGTGCCAGCAGTGAAGTCAGCAGCGGTGAAAAACTGTTTTTT
TRBJ2-3 NA 13 NA TRBV9 CASSVEGVDTQYF TGTGCCAGCAGCGTAGAAGGCGTTGATACGCAGTATTTT
TRBJ2-7 NA 14 NA TRBV4-3 CASAAGTLSYEQYF TGCGCCAGCGCGGCTGGGACGCTATCCTACGAGCAGTACTTC
TRBJ1-4 NA 14 TRBD1 TRBV10-2 CASSDRGRGEKLFF TGCGCCAGCAGTGACAGGGGGCGTGGTGAAAAACTGTTTTTT
TRBJ2-3 NA 12 NA TRBV28 CASTLEGDTQYF TGTGCCAGCACCTTGGAGGGGGATACGCAGTATTTT
TRBJ2-7 NA 12 NA TRBV29-1 CSVVSGTYEQYF TGCAGCGTTGTATCTGGGACCTACGAGCAGTACTTC
TRBJ1-3 NA 13 TRBD1 TRBV6-6 CASSDRVGNTIYF TGTGCCAGCAGCGACAGGGTTGGAAACACCATATATTTT
TRBJ1-2 NA 16 TRBD1 TRBV6-1 CASSEFRTGGPAGYTF TGTGCCAGCAGTGAATTTCGGACAGGGGGTCCGGCTGGCTACACCTTC
TRBJ1-3 NA 13 NA TRBV28 CASSYLTADTIYF TGTGCCAGCAGCTATCTTACGGCGGACACCATATATTTT
TRBJ2-7 NA 14 NA TRBV7-9 CASSHRELWYEQYF TGTGCCAGCAGCCACAGGGAGTTATGGTACGAGCAGTACTTC
TRBJ2-7 NA 14 NA TRBV9 CASSVGKGSYEQYF TGTGCCAGCAGCGTAGGCAAAGGCTCCTACGAGCAGTACTTC
TRBJ2-5 NA 14 NA TRBV7-8 CASSPRQTQETQYF TGTGCCAGCAGCCCCCGACAGACCCAAGAGACCCAGTACTTC
TRBJ2-1 NA 16 TRBD2 TRBV9 CASSVATSDLVDEQFF TGTGCCAGCAGCGTAGCGACTAGCGATCTAGTAGATGAGCAGTTCTTC
TRBJ2-3 NA 15 NA TRBV27 CASTPGLGGADTQYF TGTGCCAGCACCCCGGGTTTGGGGGGCGCAGATACGCAGTATTTT
TRBJ1-1 NA 13 TRBD1 TRBV28 CAITPGQGTEAFF TGTGCCATCACTCCGGGACAGGGAACCGAAGCTTTCTTT
TRBJ2-1 NA 13 TRBD1 TRBV28 CASGQGLAGEQFF TGTGCCAGCGGACAGGGACTTGCAGGTGAGCAGTTCTTC
TRBJ2-1 NA 12 NA TRBV18 CASSRQNNEQFF TGTGCCAGCTCGCGACAAAACAATGAGCAGTTCTTC
TRBJ2-3 NA 10 NA TRBV2 CATGADTQYF TGTGCCACGGGGGCAGATACGCAGTATTTT
TRBJ2-1 NA 15 NA TRBV28 CASRPPVSKGDEQFF TGTGCCAGCAGACCCCCGGTATCGAAGGGCGATGAGCAGTTCTTC
TRBJ2-3 once 11 NA TRBV29-1 CSGLGTDTQYF TGCAGCGGGTTGGGGACAGATACGCAGTATTTT
TRBJ1-1 NA 16 TRBD1 TRBV19 CASSWTGDSSNTEAFF TGTGCCAGTAGTTGGACAGGGGATAGTTCGAACACTGAAGCTTTCTTT
TRBJ2-5 once 15 TRBD1 TRBV7-9 CASSPRDRGLETQYF TGTGCCAGCAGCCCCCGGGACAGGGGGCTAGAGACCCAGTACTTC
TRBJ1-2 once 12 TRBD1 TRBV4-2 CASSRTGDGYTF TGTGCCAGCAGCCGGACAGGGGATGGCTACACCTTC
TRBJ2-3 NA 14 NA TRBV14 CATIKATSTDTQYF TGTGCCACCATCAAGGCTACCAGCACAGATACGCAGTATTTT
TRBJ1-4 NA 12 NA TRBV5-1 CASRGPGEKLFF TGCGCCAGCAGGGGACCTGGGGAAAAACTGTTTTTT
TRBJ1-2 once 15 TRBD1 TRBV27 CASSLTGERGDGYTF TGTGCCAGCAGTTTGACAGGGGAAAGAGGTGATGGCTACACCTTC